The 9 T cell receptor beta chains presented below share a single source sample, sequenced in a study of human T cells and chemical hapten exposure. As to time point: patch test 2, 6 weeks after DPC sensitization. Regarding treatment: therapeutic diphenylcyclopropenone sensitization with weekly scalp DPC. TCRdb re-called the RACE reads through MiXCR, storing one row per CDR3 protein. The table lists roughly 54,000 distinct CDR3 sequences, 9.9% of them singletons. Here the sequenced sample was whole blood, taken in connection with sensitization to the hapten diphenylcyclopropenone (DPC). These receptors were collected from a woman in her forties or fifties with alopecia areata. Some clones in this sample may be carry-over from other donors' samples.

A few counts support this clonotype. The chain joins TRBV20-1 to TRBJ2-5; D call uncertain. Per the germline V gene, CDR1 is DFQATT and CDR2 is SNEGSKA (reference sequence). V shed 6 bases and J shed 2 bases, with 13 bases lying between them. The CDR3 runs 13 residues. CDR3 in amino acids: CSAMAQTQETQYF. The CDR3 DNA is TGCAGTGCCATGGCCCAAACTCAAGAGACCCAGTACTTC.

Ten or more counts support this clonotype. V usage is TRBV6-1 and J usage is TRBJ1-1, with D perhaps matching TRBD1 (5 bases). The length of the CDR3 is 14 residues. The V and J ends lost 1 base and 6 bases respectively, with 12 bases between them. CDR1 and CDR2 from the germline V gene are MNHNS and SASEGT. CDR3 in DNA: TGTGCCAGCAGTGAAGGGCAGGGCGGACCTGAAGCTTTCTTT. This encodes CASSEGQGGPEAFF.

DNA of the CDR3: TGCAGTGCTAAAGGGGGGATTGGCTACAATGAGCAGTTCTTC. Its translation is CSAKGGIGYNEQFF. The rearrangement joins TRBV20-1 to TRBJ2-1, with D perhaps TRBD1 or TRBD2 (6 bases each). This CDR3 region has 14 residues. Germline values: CDR1 DFQATT, CDR2 SNEGSKA (reference sequence). V dropped 4 bases and J dropped 3 bases, with 13 bases sitting between them.

This clonotype has only a few counts. V usage is TRBV29-1 and J usage is TRBJ2-1, with TRBD1 as a possible D gene (6 bases). Germline V gene sequence: CDR1 SQVTM, CDR2 ANQGSEA. This CDR3 region has 14 residues. V lost 0 bases, J lost 9 bases, and 15 bases lay in between. The CDR3 here is CSVEEQQGRGEQFF. In DNA, the CDR3 is TGCAGCGTTGAAGAACAACAGGGTAGGGGTGAGCAGTTCTTC.

About this clonotype: One end of the junction fails to match germline, which may point to a read error. The chain links TRBV7-7 to TRBJ1-1, with unresolved D. The germline V gene has CDR1 SSHAT and CDR2 FNYEAQ (reference sequence). The CDR3 runs to 13 residues. CDR3 protein: CVSSPARNTEAFF. The DNA for the CDR3 is TGTGTCAGCAGCCCCGCCAGGAACACTGAAGCTTTCTTT.

This clonotype was detected ten times or more. The chain couples TRBV18 to TRBJ2-6; possible D gene TRBD1, 6 bases. The CDR3 loop spans 16 amino acids. Trimming removed 4 bases at V and 2 bases at J, with 12 bases between. Germline lookup yields CDR1 KGHSH and CDR2 LQKENI. The CDR3 here is CASSQNRVAGANVLTF. The CDR3 DNA reads as TGTGCCAGCTCACAGAACAGGGTCGCTGGGGCCAACGTCCTGACTTTC.

The V call is TRBV6-6, the J call TRBJ2-7; 7 positions agree with TRBD1. After removal of 0 bases from V and 1 base from J, the junction contained 6 bases not matched to a gene. Germline-derived CDR1 and CDR2 are MNHNY and SVGAGI (reference sequence). CDR3 size: 16 residues. This chain's CDR3 is CASSYSTGVGSYEQYF. For the CDR3, the DNA is TGTGCCAGCAGTTACTCTACAGGGGTGGGGTCCTACGAGCAGTACTTC.

This clonotype was seen a handful of times. This chain joins TRBV16 and TRBJ1-1; D might be TRBD1 (5 bases). The length of the CDR3 is 14 residues. Trimming removed 7 bases from V and 1 base from J, with 13 bases in between. The germline gives CDR1 KGHSY, CDR2 FQNENV. CDR3 in DNA: TGTGCCAGCACCAGACAGAGAACGAACACTGAAGCTTTCTTT. It codes for CASTRQRTNTEAFF.

This clonotype has a count of ten or more. The V call is TRBV18, the J call TRBJ1-1; no reliable D call. The CDR3 has 12 amino acids. V was trimmed by 4 bases and J by 1 base, leaving 4 bases between them. Germline CDR1 and CDR2: KGHSH and LQKENI. In nucleotides, the CDR3 is TGTGCCAGCTCACGATCGAACACTGAAGCTTTCTTT. Its translation: CASSRSNTEAFF.